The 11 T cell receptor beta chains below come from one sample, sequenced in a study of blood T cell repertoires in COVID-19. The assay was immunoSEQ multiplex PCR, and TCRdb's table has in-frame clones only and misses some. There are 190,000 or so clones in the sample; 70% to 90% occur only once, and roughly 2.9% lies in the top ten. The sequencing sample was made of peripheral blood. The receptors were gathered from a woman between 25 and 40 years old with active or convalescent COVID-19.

Here the CDR3 reads CASGLVTGGGETQYF. The CDR3 region has the DNA TGTGCTAGTGGTTTGGTAACGGGGGGAGGAGAGACCCAGTACTTC. The chain recombines TRBV12-5 with TRBJ2-5; 7 bases agree with TRBD2. The CDR3 loop spans 15 amino acids. The germline V gene encodes CDR1 LGHNT and CDR2 FRNRAP. V was clipped by 0 bases and J by 4 bases; unmatched bases: 5.

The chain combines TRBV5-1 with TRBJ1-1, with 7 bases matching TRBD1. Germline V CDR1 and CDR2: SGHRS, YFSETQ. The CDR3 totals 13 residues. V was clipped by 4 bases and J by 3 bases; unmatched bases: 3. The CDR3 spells CASSLTGYTEAFF. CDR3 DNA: TGCGCCAGCAGCCTGACAGGGTACACTGAAGCTTTCTTT.

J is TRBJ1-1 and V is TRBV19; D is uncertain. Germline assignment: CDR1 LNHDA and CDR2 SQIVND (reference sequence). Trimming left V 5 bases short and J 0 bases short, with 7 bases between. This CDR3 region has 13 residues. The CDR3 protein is CASSQKMNTEAFF. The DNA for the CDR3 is TGTGCCAGTAGTCAAAAAATGAACACTGAAGCTTTCTTT.

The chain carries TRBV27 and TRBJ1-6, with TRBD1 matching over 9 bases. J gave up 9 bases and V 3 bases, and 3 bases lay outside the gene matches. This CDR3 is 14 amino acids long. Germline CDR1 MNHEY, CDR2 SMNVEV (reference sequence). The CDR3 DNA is TGTGCCAGCAGTTTCCGGGACAGGGCTTCACCCCTCCACTTT. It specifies CASSFRDRASPLHF.

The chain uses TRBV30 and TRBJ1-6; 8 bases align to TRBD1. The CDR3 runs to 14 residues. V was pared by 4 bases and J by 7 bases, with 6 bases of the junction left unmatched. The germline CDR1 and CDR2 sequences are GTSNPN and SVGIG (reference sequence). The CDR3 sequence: CAWNIDRGNSPLHF. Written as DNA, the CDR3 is TGTGCCTGGAATATCGACAGGGGCAATTCACCCCTCCACTTT.

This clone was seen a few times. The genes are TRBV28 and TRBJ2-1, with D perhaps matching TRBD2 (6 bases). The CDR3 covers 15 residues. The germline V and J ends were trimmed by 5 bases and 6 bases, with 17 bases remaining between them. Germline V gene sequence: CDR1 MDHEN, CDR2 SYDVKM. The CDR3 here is CASSVQLGLLNEQFF. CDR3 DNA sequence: TGTGCCAGCAGTGTGCAGCTGGGACTTCTCAATGAGCAGTTCTTC.

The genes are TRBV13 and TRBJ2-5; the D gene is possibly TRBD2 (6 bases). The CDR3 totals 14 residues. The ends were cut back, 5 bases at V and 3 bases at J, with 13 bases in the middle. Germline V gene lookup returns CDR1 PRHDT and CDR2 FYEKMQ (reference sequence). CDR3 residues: CASSQGLQKETQYF. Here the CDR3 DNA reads TGTGCCAGCAGCCAGGGACTCCAAAAAGAGACCCAGTACTTC.

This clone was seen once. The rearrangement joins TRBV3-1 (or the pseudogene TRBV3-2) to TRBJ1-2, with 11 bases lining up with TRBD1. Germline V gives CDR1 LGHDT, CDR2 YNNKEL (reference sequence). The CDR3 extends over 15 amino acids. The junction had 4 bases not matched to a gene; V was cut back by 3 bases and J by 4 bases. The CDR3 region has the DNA TGTGCCAGCAGCCAGGACAGGGGGCCGGGCTATGGCTACACCTTC. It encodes CASSQDRGPGYGYTF.

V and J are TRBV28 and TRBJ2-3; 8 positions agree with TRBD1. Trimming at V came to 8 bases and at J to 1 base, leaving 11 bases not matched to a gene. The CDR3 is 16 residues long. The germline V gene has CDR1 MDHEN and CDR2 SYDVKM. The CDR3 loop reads CASRTFPGGRTDTQYF. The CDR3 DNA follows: TGTGCCAGCCGGACCTTCCCAGGGGGCCGCACAGATACGCAGTATTTT.

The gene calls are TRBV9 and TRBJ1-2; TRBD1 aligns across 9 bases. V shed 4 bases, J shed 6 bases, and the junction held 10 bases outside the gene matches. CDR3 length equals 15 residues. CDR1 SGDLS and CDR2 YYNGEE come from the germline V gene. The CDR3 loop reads CASSPRTGGSDGYTF. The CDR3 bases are TGTGCCAGCAGCCCACGTACAGGGGGCAGCGATGGCTACACCTTC.

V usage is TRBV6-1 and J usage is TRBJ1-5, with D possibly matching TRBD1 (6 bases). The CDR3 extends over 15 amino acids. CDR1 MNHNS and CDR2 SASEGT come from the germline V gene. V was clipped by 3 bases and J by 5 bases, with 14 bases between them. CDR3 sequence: CASSDRGSGHQPQHF. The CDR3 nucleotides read TGTGCCAGCAGTGACAGGGGTAGTGGGCATCAGCCCCAGCATTTT.